The sequence of this T cell receptor beta chain was determined in a study of T cell responses to AZD1222 COVID-19 vaccine (dated by TCRdb to about 2021). About the investigation overall: A total of about 230 trial participants underwent TCR sequencing, of whom about 210 received two doses of AZD1222 and 26 received two doses of the MenACWY control vaccine. Trial participants were enrolled into age subgroups of 18-55, 56-69 and 70-plus years, which contained 148, 28 and 57 TCR-sequenced participants, respectively. Overall results and qualifications from the work: Epitopes outside the regions mutated in the B.1.351 and B.1.1.7 variants were reportedly recognized by nearly half of the unique spike-specific TCRs. Conclusions about previously exposed vaccinees were limited because only a handful of AZD1222 recipients were SARS-CoV-2 seropositive at baseline. In the small 56-69-year group, the increase in depth fell short of significance, most likely because of low power. CD4 TCRs associated with the vaccine covered the entire spike protein, and the dominant responses were in regions 160-218 and 743-854. Participants were mostly white British and included more females than males, and it was suggested by the authors that clonal diversity may have been underestimated. No day 14 peak-response samples were available, so repertoires were characterized only after the peak T cell response. A significant rise in spike-specific TCR breadth and depth was observed after two AZD1222 doses relative to day 0 and relative to MenACWY recipients.

Comment on this clone: Its recognized antigen is unknown. No much larger clone exists at a distance of one base, and base qualities are not known.

Interpreted using the paper, the time point label stands for: about 28 days (+/-7) after the second vaccine dose. This specimen's treatment or condition label, per the study, means: meningococcal conjugate vaccine given as trial control. Samples from vaccinated people were obtained from the UK trials COV001 and COV002, which included a single-blind randomized controlled phase 2/3 trial of AZD1222 (ChAdOx1 nCoV-19) in healthy adults. For TCRbeta chain sequencing, PBMC samples were collected from trial participants at day 0 and at day 28 after the second dose. The CDR3 regions of human TCRbeta chains were subjected to immunosequencing. Under the source paper's analysis protocol: TCRs in the repertoires were compared against a reference library of SARS-CoV-2-specific TCRs that had been generated with the MIRA antigen-specificity platform. Breadth was defined as the fraction of unique TCRs that were SARS-CoV-2-associated. Depth was defined as the fraction of total T cells that were SARS-CoV-2-associated. Each spike-specific TCR was assigned to its reactive spike region and to a CD4 or CD8 class using the MIRA data. Log10-transformed breadth and depth values were compared by one-way ANOVA with Sidak's multiple comparisons tests. The immuneACCESS repertoire file appears here via TCRdb, limited to in-frame rearrangements. These files lack a portion of the clones; in checked studies, under half of the deficit traces to unresolved V genes, and the cause of the others is not known. That table is the source of V, J and clone size, and D and trimming were worked out from the DNA. This sample lists 150,000 or so clones; about nine tenths were detected once. 4.3% of the sample is held by the ten biggest clonotypes.

The CDR3 contains 14 residues, cysteine and phenylalanine counted. Solely the CDR3 DNA is kept, with 42 bases framed from the first base. In this chain, TRBV21-1 is recombined with TRBJ2-4; the table assigns TRBD1, which was not confirmed against the DNA. TRBV21-1 is classified as a pseudogene. Sequenced here: peripheral blood, sampled 28 days after the second dose of the MenACWY control vaccine. The sequence was collected from an adult who received the MenACWY meningococcal vaccine as a control. The nucleotide sequence reads as follows: TGTGCCAGCAGGCAACAGGGTGAAGAAAACATTCAGTACTTC. It is translated as CASRQQGEENIQYF.